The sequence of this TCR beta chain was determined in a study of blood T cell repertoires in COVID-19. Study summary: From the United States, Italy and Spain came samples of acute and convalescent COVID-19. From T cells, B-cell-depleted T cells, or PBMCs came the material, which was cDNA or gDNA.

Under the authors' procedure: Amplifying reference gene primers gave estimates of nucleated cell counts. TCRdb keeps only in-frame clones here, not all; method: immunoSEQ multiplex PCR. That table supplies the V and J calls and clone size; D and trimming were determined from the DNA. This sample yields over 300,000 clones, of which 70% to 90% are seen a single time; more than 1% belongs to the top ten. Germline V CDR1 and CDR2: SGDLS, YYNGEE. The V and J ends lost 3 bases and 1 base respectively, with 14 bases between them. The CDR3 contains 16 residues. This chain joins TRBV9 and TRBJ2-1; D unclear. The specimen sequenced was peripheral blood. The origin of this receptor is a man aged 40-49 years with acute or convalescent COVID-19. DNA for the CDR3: TGTGCCAGCAGCGCCGAAAGGCTAGTTTCCTACAATGAGCAGTTCTTC. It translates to CASSAERLVSYNEQFF.